A selection of T cell receptor beta chains follows, all from one sample in a study of cytomegalovirus exposure and HLA in healthy donors. TCRdb keeps only in-frame clones here, not all; method: immunoSEQ multiplex PCR. The data contain fewer than 200,000 clones, around 77% of them singletons. The sample consisted of PBMCs. All receptors derive from a man aged 60 to 69 in good health and CMV-seronegative. Each CDR3 is given with its conserved first and last residue. A D gene is named only where the DNA matches it firmly. The listing skips clone size in some rows; elsewhere it reads once, few, many or a size class.

size: NA; V: TRBV6-1; J: TRBJ1-1; D: TRBD1; DNA: TGTGCCAGCAGTGAGACCGGGACAGTGAACACTGAAGCTTTCTTT; CDR3: CASSETGTVNTEAFF
size: NA; V: TRBV6-6; J: TRBJ2-7; D: TRBD2; DNA: TGTGCCAGCAGTTACTCGCGGCCTAGCGGGTACTACGAGCAGTACTTC; CDR3: CASSYSRPSGYYEQYF
size: NA; V: TRBV6-5; J: TRBJ1-2; D: NA; DNA: TGTGCCAGCAGTCCGGGAGAGGGGAGTCGCTACCCCTTC; CDR3: CASSPGEGSRYPF
size: once; V: TRBV2; J: TRBJ1-5; D: NA; DNA: TGTGCCAGCACGGGGGGTTGGACAGCTAATCAGCCCCAGCATTTT; CDR3: CASTGGWTANQPQHF
size: NA; V: TRBV6-5; J: TRBJ1-1; D: NA; DNA: TGTGCCAGCCAAACACGGAGGGGAAACACTGAAGCTTTCTTT; CDR3: CASQTRRGNTEAFF
size: NA; V: TRBV12-5; J: TRBJ2-5; D: TRBD2; DNA: TGTGCTAGTGGTTTGGTACTGAAGGGGAGGGTAGAGACCCAGTACTTC; CDR3: CASGLVLKGRVETQYF
size: NA; V: TRBV19; J: TRBJ2-3; D: NA; DNA: TGTGCCAGTAGTATTGGTACGGGGGTGGGGACAGATACGCAGTATTTT; CDR3: CASSIGTGVGTDTQYF
size: once; V: TRBV11-2; J: TRBJ2-7; D: NA; DNA: TGTGCCAGCAGCTTAGGTTTCTCAGGTTCCCACGAGCAGTACTTC; CDR3: CASSLGFSGSHEQYF
size: NA; V: TRBV30; J: TRBJ1-2; D: TRBD1; DNA: TGTGCCTGGAGGGAGGGACAGGGAAGGAACTATGGCTACACCTTC; CDR3: CAWREGQGRNYGYTF
size: NA; V: TRBV7-3; J: TRBJ2-3; D: NA; DNA: TGTGCCAGCAGCTTAACGAGAAGTAACACAGATACGCAGTATTTT; CDR3: CASSLTRSNTDTQYF
size: NA; V: TRBV7-2; J: TRBJ2-1; D: TRBD2; DNA: TGTGCCAGCAGTCGGATAGCGGGGGTGTACAATGAGCAGTTCTTC; CDR3: CASSRIAGVYNEQFF
size: NA; V: TRBV6-1; J: TRBJ1-5; D: TRBD1; DNA: TGTGCCAGCAGTGAAATTTCCCCGGGACAGCAGCATTTT; CDR3: CASSEISPGQQHF
size: NA; V: TRBV4-1; J: TRBJ1-1; D: NA; DNA: TGCGCCAGCAGCCAAGAAGTAAGACATTTGAACACTGAAGCTTTCTTT; CDR3: CASSQEVRHLNTEAFF
size: once; V: TRBV6-5; J: TRBJ1-1; D: NA; DNA: TGTGCCAGCAGTAGACCGGGACAAGTGTTTGAAGCTTTCTTT; CDR3: CASSRPGQVFEAFF
size: NA; V: TRBV27; J: TRBJ1-2; D: NA; DNA: TGTGCCAGCAACCGAGGAGGGGCTAGCTATGGCTACACCTTC; CDR3: CASNRGGASYGYTF
size: NA; V: TRBV5-1; J: TRBJ1-6; D: NA; DNA: TGCGCCAGAATATCAGGACACGATTCTTCACCCCTCCACTTT; CDR3: CARISGHDSSPLHF
size: NA; V: TRBV5-1; J: TRBJ1-2; D: NA; DNA: TGCGCCAGCAGCTTCACAGGGAGCTATGGCTACACCTTC; CDR3: CASSFTGSYGYTF
size: NA; V: TRBV5-1; J: TRBJ1-1; D: NA; DNA: TGCGCCAGCAGCTTGGACCTCACGGGAGGGACTGAAGCTTTCTTT; CDR3: CASSLDLTGGTEAFF
size: NA; V: TRBV28; J: TRBJ2-7; D: TRBD2; DNA: TGTGCCAGCACAGCTAGCGGGAGTTTCTCCGAGCAGTACTTC; CDR3: CASTASGSFSEQYF
size: NA; V: TRBV11-3; J: TRBJ2-3; D: NA; DNA: TGTGCCAGCGGGGCCGGACGGAGCACAGATACGCAGTATTTT; CDR3: CASGAGRSTDTQYF